The rows below give T cell receptor beta chains drawn from one sample of a study of T cell responses to AZD1222 COVID-19 vaccine. Profiled with immunoSEQ multiplex PCR; TCRdb holds only in-frame clones, not every one. Of about 150,000 clones listed, 85% to 95% are singletons. The starting material was peripheral blood, obtained on day 0 of AZD1222 vaccination. The receptors shown here come from an adult in good health. Both conserved end residues are part of each CDR3. A D gene is named only where the DNA matches it firmly. Rows may omit the clone size; those that give it use once, few, many or a size class.

D gene	clone size	V gene	J gene	CDR3 length	CDR3 protein	CDR3 DNA
-	once	TRBV9	TRBJ2-1	13	CASSVSRNNEQFF	TGTGCCAGCAGCGTATCACGGAATAATGAGCAGTTCTTC
TRBD2	-	TRBV19	TRBJ2-1	17	CASRKGGDPYNYNEQFF	TGTGCCAGTAGAAAGGGAGGGGACCCTTACAACTACAATGAGCAGTTCTTC
TRBD1	-	TRBV15	TRBJ2-7	17	CATSRALPGQGLYEQYF	TGTGCCACCAGCAGAGCCCTCCCGGGACAGGGGCTCTACGAGCAGTACTTC
-	once	TRBV10-3	TRBJ1-1	13	CAISGSEIGEAFF	TGTGCCATCAGTGGTTCAGAGATCGGGGAAGCTTTCTTT
-	-	TRBV29-1	TRBJ1-4	10	CSVVAGELFF	TGCAGCGTTGTTGCGGGCGAACTGTTTTTT
TRBD2	-	TRBV30	TRBJ2-1	15	CAWGRERERYNEQFF	TGTGCCTGGGGCCGCGAGCGGGAGAGGTACAATGAGCAGTTCTTC
-	once	TRBV3-1/TRBV3-2	TRBJ2-1	13	CASSQVRGAEQFF	TGTGCCAGCAGCCAAGTTCGGGGGGCCGAGCAGTTCTTC
TRBD1	-	TRBV7-8	TRBJ1-1	16	CASSSRDSFFNTEAFF	TGTGCCAGCAGCTCCAGGGACAGTTTTTTTAACACTGAAGCTTTCTTT
TRBD1	-	TRBV29-1	TRBJ2-3	14	CSVGQGISTDTQYF	TGCAGCGTCGGACAGGGGATTAGCACAGATACGCAGTATTTT
-	-	TRBV9	TRBJ2-1	15	CASGGAGLSYNEQFF	TGTGCCAGCGGAGGGGCGGGGCTCTCCTACAATGAGCAGTTCTTC
-	-	TRBV19	TRBJ2-5	13	CASNPGAGETQYF	TGTGCCAGTAATCCGGGAGCGGGAGAGACCCAGTACTTC
-	-	TRBV7-3	TRBJ1-3	14	CASSVGDSGNTIYF	TGTGCCAGCAGCGTCGGGGACTCTGGAAACACCATATATTTT
-	once	TRBV6-1	TRBJ2-1	13	CASSEVWLNEQFF	TGTGCCAGCAGTGAAGTATGGTTGAATGAGCAGTTCTTC
TRBD1	-	TRBV2	TRBJ1-2	17	CASSEGQGIWDNYGYTF	TGTGCCAGCAGTGAGGGACAGGGAATTTGGGATAACTATGGCTACACCTTC
TRBD1	-	TRBV28	TRBJ2-5	17	CASSPPRQGVGQETQYF	TGTGCCAGCAGCCCCCCTCGACAGGGAGTAGGGCAAGAGACCCAGTACTTC